Listed here is a single T cell receptor (beta chain). Its antigen is undetermined. Germline CDR1 reads SQVTM; CDR2 reads ANQGSEA. The CDR3 consists of 12 residues. V lost 5 bases to trimming and J lost 2 bases, with 9 bases between them. The study ran its PCR with 60 Vbeta and 13 Jbeta primers. Data came from immunoSEQ multiplex PCR; TCRdb stores just in-frame clones and leaves some out. The repertoire has 90,000 to 140,000 clones, 12% of them found once; the top ten carry around 16%. This entry comes from a study of cytomegalovirus exposure and HLA in healthy donors. Overall study context: Of all 400 or so donors who were genotyped, roughly 83% belonged to the Caucasian-associated ancestry cluster. General observations from the study: Association of a missense DCLRE1C variant with TCR beta V- and J-gene trimming was reported in a later analysis. The study recorded some 160 TCR beta chains that were cytomegalovirus-associated.

The chain links TRBV29-1 to TRBJ1-1; D remains ambiguous. The source material was PBMCs. The receptor was derived from a man aged 40-49 years in good health and CMV-seropositive. In DNA, the CDR3 is TGCAGCGTTATCCCAGTCAACACTGAAGCTTTCTTT. Encoded protein: CSVIPVNTEAFF. The whole variable domain, remainder taken from reference TRBV29-1 and TRBJ1-1, is SAVISQKPSRDICQRGTSLTIQCQVDSQVTMMFWYRQQPGQSLTLIATANQGSEATYESGFVIDKFPISRPNLTFSTLTVSNMSPEDSSIYLCSVIPVNTEAFFGQGTRLTVV.